Following are 16 T cell receptor beta chains from one sample sequenced in a study of T-cell memory formation after mild COVID-19. TCRdb re-analysed the 5' RACE reads in MiXCR, keeping a single row per CDR3 protein. This table holds approximately 100,000 distinct CDR3 sequences, roughly 11% found once. Sequenced: PBMCs or a T cell subset sorted from them (not recorded which). These receptors all stem from a man aged 18 to 30 who had mild COVID-19 (a few samples of this study predate the infection). Cell type and time point are not known.

The chain links TRBV7-3 to TRBJ2-1; 10 bases are shared with TRBD2. In germline, CDR1 is SGHTA, CDR2 FQGTGA. V lost 5 bases and J lost 0; bases outside the gene matches: 7. The CDR3 covers 17 residues. In nucleotides, the CDR3 is TGTGCCAGCAGCACTAGCGGGGCCCTTTACTCCTACAATGAGCAGTTCTTC. Translated, it gives CASSTSGALYSYNEQFF. Based on the CDR3 plus reference TRBV7-3 and TRBJ2-1, the full variable domain is GAGVSQTPSNKVTEKGKYVELRCDPISGHTALYWYRQSLGQGPEFLIYFQGTGAADDSGLPNDRFFAVRPEGSVSTLKIQRTERGDSAVYLCASSTSGALYSYNEQFFGPGTRLTVL.

This clonotype was detected a few times. V and J are TRBV7-3 and TRBJ2-1, with D perhaps matching TRBD1 (6 bases). Trimming took off 5 bases at V and 6 bases at J, with 14 bases between the two ends. The CDR3 is 14 amino acids. CDR1 SGHTA and CDR2 FQGTGA come from the germline V gene. The CDR3 DNA follows: TGTGCCAGCAGCCACACCGGGACAATCAATGAGCAGTTCTTC. Its protein is CASSHTGTINEQFF.

This clonotype was recorded many times. The V and J genes are TRBV5-1 and TRBJ2-7, with 9 bases that match TRBD1. V shed 4 bases, J shed 5 bases, and the junction held 7 bases outside the gene matches. Per the germline V gene, CDR1 is SGHRS and CDR2 is YFSETQ. CDR3 size: 14 residues. CDR3 in amino acids: CASSRTGAVDEQYF. For the CDR3, the DNA is TGCGCCAGCAGCCGGACAGGGGCGGTGGACGAGCAGTACTTC.

This clonotype has a handful of counts. The CDR3 nucleotides read TGTGCCAGCAGTTTAGGCAGGGTGAATGGCTACACCTTC. It encodes CASSLGRVNGYTF. This chain uses TRBV12-3 or TRBV12-4 with TRBJ1-2, with a possible D match to TRBD1 (5 bases). The CDR3 consists of 13 residues. V lost 1 base to trimming and J lost 6 bases, with 9 bases between them.

This clonotype was seen only once. One base away lies a much larger clone, so this may be a sequencing read error. The chain couples TRBV7-6 to TRBJ2-7; D is undetermined. The CDR3 spans 13 residues. CDR1 is SGHVS and CDR2 is FNYEAQ in the germline V gene. The CDR3 reads CAGSASVAYEQYF. DNA for the CDR3: TGTGCCGGCAGCGCGAGCGTTGCCTACGAGCAGTACTTC.

This clonotype was seen only a few times. The chain recombines TRBV9 with TRBJ2-3; a weak D match, TRBD2 (5 bases). CDR3 length: 13 residues. CDR1 is SGDLS and CDR2 is YYNGEE in the germline V gene. Trimming removed 6 bases from V and 2 bases from J, with 10 bases in between. CDR3 residues: CASTSDFTDTQYF. In DNA, the CDR3 is TGTGCCAGCACCTCGGACTTCACAGATACGCAGTATTTT.

The chain combines TRBV6-2 or TRBV6-3 with TRBJ1-1; D unclear. Per germline, CDR1 MNHEY and CDR2 SVGEGT. The V end was cut by 5 bases, the J end by 0 bases, with 10 bases between. The CDR3 consists of 14 residues. CDR3 sequence: CASSPVVVNTEAFF. CDR3 nucleotide sequence: TGTGCCAGCAGTCCTGTCGTGGTGAACACTGAAGCTTTCTTT.

This clonotype has just a few counts. The V call is TRBV7-9, the J call TRBJ1-2; D is perhaps TRBD1 (6 bases). The V end lost 5 bases, the J end lost 3 bases, and 10 bases lay between the germline ends. The CDR3 loop spans 13 amino acids. Germline V CDR1 and CDR2: SEHNR, FQNEAQ (reference sequence). CDR3 DNA: TGTGCCAGCAGCCCCGGGGGGCACTATGGCTACACCTTC. It encodes CASSPGGHYGYTF. The whole variable domain, filled in from reference TRBV7-9 and TRBJ1-2, reads DTGVSQNPRHKITKRGQNVTFRCDPISEHNRLYWYRQTLGQGPEFLTYFQNEAQLEKSRLLSDRFSAERPKGSFSTLEIQRTEQGDSAMYLCASSPGGHYGYTFGSGTRLTVV.

This clonotype was seen many times. The chain is built from TRBV4-3 and TRBJ2-7; TRBD1 agrees at 9 bases. V dropped 3 bases and J dropped 3; count of bases not matched to a gene: 15. CDR1 LGHNA and CDR2 YSLEER come from the germline V gene. CDR3 size: 18 residues. The CDR3: CASSQGPGTGYRDYEQYF. The CDR3 nucleotides are TGCGCCAGCAGCCAGGGGCCCGGGACAGGGTACCGAGACTACGAGCAGTACTTC.

This chain joins TRBV12-3 or TRBV12-4 and TRBJ2-1; 8 nucleotides agree with TRBD1. There are 14 residues in the CDR3. The junction had 7 bases not matched to a gene; V was cut back by 5 bases and J by 7 bases. CDR3 in amino acids: CASSRGQGVNEQFF. Written as DNA, the CDR3 is TGTGCCAGCAGTAGAGGACAGGGTGTGAATGAGCAGTTCTTC.

This clonotype came up a few times. The chain has TRBV5-1 and TRBJ1-1; no clear D. Trimming took 3 bases from V and 2 from J, leaving 14 bases between them. The germline V gene encodes CDR1 SGHRS and CDR2 YFSETQ. CDR3 length: 15 amino acids. CDR3 in DNA: TGCGCCAGCAGCTCCCCGGGCAGACGAAACACTGAAGCTTTCTTT. It yields the protein CASSSPGRRNTEAFF.

This clonotype was seen a handful of times. The V and J genes are TRBV30 and TRBJ2-5; D call uncertain. V gave up 4 bases and J gave up 1 base, with 10 bases separating them. The CDR3 runs 13 residues. In germline, CDR1 is GTSNPN, CDR2 SVGIG (reference sequence). The CDR3 DNA follows: TGTGCCTGGACTAGAATGGTCCAAGAGACCCAGTACTTC. It codes for CAWTRMVQETQYF.

This rearrangement joins TRBV6-5 to TRBJ1-1; 8 bases align to TRBD1. The CDR3 is 14 residues long. Germline CDR1 and CDR2: MNHEY and SVGAGI. V gave up 6 bases and J gave up 11 bases; unmatched junction bases: 14. CDR3 amino acids: CASRFGQGSFSAFF. The CDR3 nucleotides are TGTGCCAGCAGATTCGGACAGGGTAGTTTCTCGGCTTTCTTT.

This chain links TRBV15 with TRBJ1-6; perhaps TRBD1 as D (6 bases). V was cut by 1 base and J by 10 bases, with 17 bases left in between. This CDR3 has 16 residues. The germline gives CDR1 LNHNV, CDR2 YYDKDF (reference sequence). CDR3 residues: CATSRVTGASNSPLHF. In DNA, the CDR3 is TGTGCCACCAGCAGAGTAACGGGGGCGTCGAACTCACCCCTCCACTTT.

This clonotype was counted ten times or more. The V gene is TRBV5-1, the J gene TRBJ2-2; D might be TRBD2 (6 bases). Trimming pared 6 bases from V and 5 bases from J, leaving 11 bases between. The CDR3 has 13 residues. Germline V gene data show CDR1 as SGHRS and CDR2 as YFSETQ. The CDR3 reads CASTPRGTGELFF. The CDR3, as DNA: TGCGCCAGCACCCCCCGGGGGACCGGGGAGCTGTTTTTT.

This clonotype was found a few times. The V gene is TRBV7-9, the J gene TRBJ1-1; D is possibly TRBD1 (6 bases). Trimming left V 2 bases short and J 6 bases short, with 13 bases between. Germline assignment: CDR1 SEHNR and CDR2 FQNEAQ (reference sequence). This CDR3 comprises 14 residues. The CDR3 DNA reads as TGTGCCAGCAGCTTATCCCAGGGGAGGCCTGAAGCTTTCTTT. Protein product: CASSLSQGRPEAFF.